Shown below are 30 T cell receptor beta chains from a single sample sequenced in a study of CD8 T cells in Susac syndrome. After extraction with the RNeasy kit, about 0.5 to 1 ug of the RNA was reverse transcribed using random hexamers. One entry per CDR3 protein results from TCRdb running MiXCR on the immunoSEQ multiplex PCR reads. The profile shows roughly 200,000 distinct CDR3 sequences, around 96% of them singletons. Sample: CD8+ T cells from PBMCs. Receptor source: a human donor with multiple sclerosis.

V usage is TRBV27 and J usage is TRBJ2-7; D possibly matches TRBD1 or TRBD2 (5 bases each). Germline V gives CDR1 MNHEY, CDR2 SMNVEV (reference sequence). This CDR3 is built from 14 residues. Trimming cost V 5 bases and J 2 bases, with 13 bases left between them. The CDR3 loop is CASSERDGAYEQYF. CDR3 DNA: TGTGCCAGCAGTGAACGGGACGGGGCCTACGAGCAGTACTTC.

This clonotype was seen just once. The V and J genes are TRBV2 and TRBJ2-6; D is uncertain. CDR3 size: 12 residues. With 11 bases removed from V and 0 bases from J, the gap between germline ends came to 5 bases. CDR1 SNHLY and CDR2 FYNNEI come from the germline V gene. In DNA form, the CDR3 reads TGTGCCGCCGTCTCTGGGGCCAACGTCCTGACTTTC. Encoded protein: CAAVSGANVLTF.

This chain links TRBV15 with TRBJ1-2; possible D gene TRBD1, 5 bases. The germline CDR1 and CDR2 sequences are LNHNV and YYDKDF (reference sequence). The V and J ends lost 5 bases and 7 bases respectively, with 14 bases between them. The CDR3 is 13 amino acids. CDR3 DNA sequence: TGTGCCACCAGCTCAATGACAGAAGCTGGCTACACCTTC. This sequence encodes CATSSMTEAGYTF. The full variable domain, in which reference TRBV15 and TRBJ1-2 provide the parts outside the CDR3, is DAMVIQNPRYQVTQFGKPVTLSCSQTLNHNVMYWYQQKSSQAPKLLFHYYDKDFNNEADTPDNFQSRRPNTSFCFLDIRSPGLGDTAMYLCATSSMTEAGYTFGSGTRLTVV.

The chain carries TRBV12-3 or TRBV12-4 and TRBJ1-2, with unresolved D. The CDR3 runs 14 residues. Trimming stripped 6 bases from V and 3 bases from J, with 14 bases between. The CDR3 nucleotides read TGTGCCAGCAGCCCTCTTTCGCCCGACTATGGCTACACCTTC. Encoded protein: CASSPLSPDYGYTF.

The chain is built from TRBV20-1 and TRBJ2-1, with a tentative D call TRBD2 (7 bases). Germline V CDR1 and CDR2: DFQATT, SNEGSKA (reference sequence). V was clipped by 3 bases and J by 6 bases, with 15 bases between them. The CDR3 spans 14 residues. Here the CDR3 reads CSASWGGQGNEQFF. The CDR3 DNA reads TGCAGTGCTAGCTGGGGGGGCCAGGGCAATGAGCAGTTCTTC.

The chain uses TRBV19 and TRBJ2-1, with a possible D match to TRBD2 (6 bases). The germline gives CDR1 LNHDA, CDR2 SQIVND (reference sequence). V lost 7 bases and J lost 3, with 16 bases in between. This CDR3 is 15 amino acids long. For the CDR3, the DNA is TGTGCCAGTACCCTTAGCGGCACCAACTACAATGAGCAGTTCTTC. This sequence encodes CASTLSGTNYNEQFF.

This chain connects TRBV20-1 to TRBJ1-1; D is undetermined. Germline CDR1 and CDR2: DFQATT and SNEGSKA (reference sequence). The CDR3 length is 12 residues. Trimming took off 0 bases at V and 8 bases at J, with 10 bases between the two ends. For the CDR3, the DNA is TGCAGTGCTAGAGAAAAGGGCCTGGAAGCTTTCTTT. Translating gives CSAREKGLEAFF.

This clonotype was seen just once. The rearrangement joins TRBV6-5 to TRBJ1-2, with 10 bases aligning to TRBD1. With V trimmed by 0 bases and J by 1 base, 5 bases remained unmatched. The CDR3 has 17 residues. CDR1 MNHEY and CDR2 SVGAGI come from the germline V gene. The CDR3 reads CASSYSLDRGYNYGYTF. The CDR3 DNA reads TGTGCCAGCAGTTACTCGCTGGACAGGGGGTATAACTATGGCTACACCTTC.

This chain joins TRBV29-1 and TRBJ2-1; 16 positions match TRBD2. The ends lost 5 bases at V and 0 bases at J; junction bases unmatched: 13. The CDR3 has 20 amino acids. Looked up from germline, CDR1 is SQVTM and CDR2 is ANQGSEA. CDR3 amino acids: CSVSGLSGLAGGSSYNEQFF. The CDR3 DNA sequence: TGCAGCGTTTCAGGGCTGTCGGGACTAGCGGGAGGGAGCTCCTACAATGAGCAGTTCTTC.

The chain uses TRBV20-1 and TRBJ2-7, with 11 bases that match TRBD2. The CDR3 totals 15 residues. Losses at the gene ends were 5 bases for V and 4 bases for J; bases not matched to a gene: 10. Germline CDR1 and CDR2: DFQATT and SNEGSKA (reference sequence). The CDR3 loop reads CSAGHSGGAVYEQYF. The CDR3 DNA reads TGCAGTGCTGGACATAGCGGGGGGGCAGTTTACGAGCAGTACTTC.

This clonotype appeared once. The rearrangement uses TRBV5-4 and TRBJ2-7; D perhaps matches TRBD2 (5 bases). Deletions cut 4 bases from V and 5 bases from J, with 13 bases between. The germline V gene has CDR1 SGHNT and CDR2 YYREEE (reference sequence). This CDR3 has 13 amino acids. CDR3 residues: CASSPRVGNEQYF. The CDR3 DNA sequence: TGTGCCAGCAGCCCCCGGGTCGGGAACGAGCAGTACTTC.

This rearrangement joins TRBV15 to TRBJ1-1; D uncertain. This CDR3 spans 16 amino acids. V lost 3 bases, J lost 1 base, and 15 bases lay in between. CDR1 LNHNV and CDR2 YYDKDF come from the germline V gene (reference sequence). The CDR3 loop is CATSSGSGVGNTEAFF. CDR3 bases: TGTGCCACCAGCAGTGGGTCGGGAGTTGGGAACACTGAAGCTTTCTTT.

The J gene is TRBJ2-3, the V gene TRBV25-1; no clear D. Trimming removed 1 base at V and 2 bases at J, with 13 bases between. The CDR3 has 16 amino acids. The germline V gene encodes CDR1 MGHDK and CDR2 SYGVNS. CDR3 in amino acids: CASSESKTLITDTQYF. The CDR3 DNA reads as TGTGCCAGCAGTGAATCCAAAACGTTGATCACAGATACGCAGTATTTT.

The chain has TRBV7-9 and TRBJ2-7; the D is unclear. Looked up from germline, CDR1 is SEHNR and CDR2 is FQNEAQ (reference sequence). The CDR3 is 16 residues long. The V end was cut by 7 bases, the J end by 7 bases, with 26 bases between. The CDR3 loop is CASTNSVFDLAGEQYF. DNA of the CDR3: TGTGCCAGCACCAACTCAGTCTTCGATTTGGCCGGGGAGCAGTACTTC.

This chain joins TRBV27 and TRBJ2-7; D unclear. The germline V and J ends were trimmed by 1 base and 6 bases, with 10 bases remaining between them. The germline gives CDR1 MNHEY, CDR2 SMNVEV (reference sequence). CDR3 length: 13 residues. The CDR3 is CASSLWWGREQYF. CDR3 nucleotide sequence: TGTGCCAGCAGTTTATGGTGGGGTCGCGAGCAGTACTTC.

The genes are TRBV5-1 and TRBJ2-1, with D perhaps TRBD1 (6 bases). Trimming pared 6 bases from V and 3 bases from J, leaving 16 bases between. Germline CDR1 is SGHRS and CDR2 is YFSETQ. The CDR3 loop spans 15 amino acids. The CDR3 is CASTGTTLFYNEQFF. DNA for the CDR3: TGCGCCAGCACTGGGACAACTCTTTTCTACAATGAGCAGTTCTTC.

The chain links TRBV20-1 to TRBJ2-1; 7 bases match TRBD2. Trimming at V came to 5 bases and at J to 3 bases, leaving 13 bases not matched to a gene. This CDR3 is built from 16 residues. Looked up from germline, CDR1 is DFQATT and CDR2 is SNEGSKA (reference sequence). The CDR3 sequence: CSAGTIRTNLYNEQFF. CDR3 coding DNA: TGCAGTGCTGGGACTATTAGAACGAATCTCTACAATGAGCAGTTCTTC.

The V gene is TRBV29-1, the J gene TRBJ2-2; D unresolved. From germline, CDR1 is SQVTM and CDR2 ANQGSEA. V was pared by 1 base and J by 6 bases, with 12 bases between. The CDR3 is made up of 14 amino acids. CDR3: CSVEGGRAAGELFF. CDR3 DNA sequence: TGCAGCGTTGAAGGGGGTAGGGCAGCCGGGGAGCTGTTTTTT.

The V gene is TRBV9, the J gene TRBJ2-1, with 7 bases matching TRBD1. CDR3 length: 15 amino acids. The junction had 15 bases not matched to a gene; V was cut back by 3 bases and J by 12 bases. Germline V gives CDR1 SGDLS, CDR2 YYNGEE. CDR3 bases: TGTGCCAGCAGCGCCACCGGGACAGAGGGACGCGGGCAGTTCTTC. This translates into CASSATGTEGRGQFF.

The rearrangement joins TRBV27 to TRBJ2-1; no reliable D call. Germline V gene sequence: CDR1 MNHEY, CDR2 SMNVEV (reference sequence). This CDR3 is 11 amino acids long. The germline V and J ends were trimmed by 3 bases and 8 bases, with 5 bases remaining between them. The DNA for the CDR3 is TGTGCCAGCAGTTTCGGCCATGAGCAGTTCTTC. Its translation is CASSFGHEQFF.

The V and J genes are TRBV28 and TRBJ2-3; a possible D gene is TRBD2 (6 bases). Trimming pared 5 bases from V and 1 base from J, leaving 10 bases between. Looked up from germline, CDR1 is MDHEN and CDR2 is SYDVKM. The CDR3 has 14 residues. CDR3 amino acids: CASSQERGTDTQYF. The CDR3, as DNA: TGTGCCAGCAGTCAGGAGCGGGGCACAGATACGCAGTATTTT.

J is TRBJ2-7 and V is TRBV5-1; 10 bases match TRBD2. V was clipped by 0 bases and J by 3 bases; unmatched bases: 0. CDR3 size: 14 residues. CDR1 and CDR2 from the germline V gene are SGHRS and YFSETQ. CDR3 amino acids: CASSLVAGGYEQYF. Written as DNA, the CDR3 is TGCGCCAGCAGCTTGGTAGCGGGGGGCTACGAGCAGTACTTC. The full variable domain, rest sourced from reference TRBV5-1 and TRBJ2-7, is KAGVTQTPRYLIKTRGQQVTLSCSPISGHRSVSWYQQTPGQGLQFLFEYFSETQRNKGNFPGRFSGRQFSNSRSEMNVSTLELGDSALYLCASSLVAGGYEQYFGPGTRLTVT.

The gene calls are TRBV20-1 and TRBJ1-2; D is undetermined. The length of the CDR3 is 13 residues. In germline, CDR1 is DFQATT, CDR2 SNEGSKA (reference sequence). Between the trimmed V and J ends, which lost 5 bases and 4 bases, there was a span of 14 bases. The CDR3: CSAGPASGYGYTF. CDR3 nucleotide sequence: TGCAGTGCTGGACCGGCGTCTGGCTATGGCTACACCTTC.

The chain couples TRBV20-1 to TRBJ2-7, with TRBD1 matching over 7 bases. This CDR3 spans 18 amino acids. V shed 0 bases and J 4 bases; nucleotides not matched to a gene: 18. Germline V gene sequence: CDR1 DFQATT, CDR2 SNEGSKA (reference sequence). The CDR3 coding sequence is TGCAGTGCTAGAGAGAAACCGAACTTCCGACAGGGATTGTACGAGCAGTACTTC. Its translation: CSAREKPNFRQGLYEQYF.

CDR3 DNA sequence: TGTGCCAGCAGCACCCTAGCGGGGGGGATACATGAGCAGTTCTTC. Encoded protein: CASSTLAGGIHEQFF. This sequence joins TRBV27 and TRBJ2-1; the match to TRBD2 covers 12 bases. Germline CDR1 MNHEY, CDR2 SMNVEV (reference sequence). V lost 6 bases, J lost 8 bases, and 8 bases stayed unmatched. The CDR3 extends over 15 amino acids.

V and J are TRBV12-3 or TRBV12-4 and TRBJ1-6; D gene uncertain. There are 14 residues in the CDR3. Deletions cut 4 bases from V and 3 bases from J, with 7 bases between. The CDR3 is CASSSRDYNSPLHF. The CDR3 DNA reads as TGTGCCAGCAGTTCACGGGACTATAATTCACCCCTCCACTTT.

The gene calls are TRBV3-1 and TRBJ2-1; 9 bases agree with TRBD2. The CDR3 is 15 amino acids. Germline V lookup: CDR1 LGHDT, CDR2 YNNKEL (reference sequence). The J segment lost 9 bases and the V segment lost 2 bases, leaving 8 bases of the junction unmatched. CDR3 sequence (DNA): TGTGCCAGCAGCCAAAGGGCGGGGGGGCAGCGTGAGCAGTTCTTC. Protein sequence: CASSQRAGGQREQFF.

J is TRBJ1-5 and V is TRBV2; D gene ambiguous. Trimming cost V 3 bases and J 5 bases, with 11 bases left between them. Germline values: CDR1 SNHLY, CDR2 FYNNEI. The CDR3 extends over 14 amino acids. The CDR3: CASSEKAPYQPQHF. The CDR3 bases are TGTGCCAGCAGTGAGAAGGCTCCCTATCAGCCCCAGCATTTT.

This chain uses TRBV7-2 with TRBJ2-3, with 8 nucleotides matching TRBD2. With V trimmed by 6 bases and J by 2 bases, 10 bases remained unmatched. The CDR3 has 16 amino acids. Germline V gene lookup returns CDR1 SGHTA and CDR2 FQGNSA. As DNA, the CDR3 is TGTGCCAGCAGTGTTGGGGCGGGAGGAAACACAGATACGCAGTATTTT. This translates into CASSVGAGGNTDTQYF.

This chain links TRBV15 with TRBJ2-7; TRBD1 matches at 11 bases. The CDR3 spans 14 residues. The ends lost 5 bases at V and 3 bases at J; junction bases unmatched: 3. Germline V gene data show CDR1 as LNHNV and CDR2 as YYDKDF (reference sequence). CDR3 amino acids: CATSAGTGGYEQYF. The CDR3 DNA is TGTGCCACCAGCGCCGGGACAGGGGGCTACGAGCAGTACTTC.